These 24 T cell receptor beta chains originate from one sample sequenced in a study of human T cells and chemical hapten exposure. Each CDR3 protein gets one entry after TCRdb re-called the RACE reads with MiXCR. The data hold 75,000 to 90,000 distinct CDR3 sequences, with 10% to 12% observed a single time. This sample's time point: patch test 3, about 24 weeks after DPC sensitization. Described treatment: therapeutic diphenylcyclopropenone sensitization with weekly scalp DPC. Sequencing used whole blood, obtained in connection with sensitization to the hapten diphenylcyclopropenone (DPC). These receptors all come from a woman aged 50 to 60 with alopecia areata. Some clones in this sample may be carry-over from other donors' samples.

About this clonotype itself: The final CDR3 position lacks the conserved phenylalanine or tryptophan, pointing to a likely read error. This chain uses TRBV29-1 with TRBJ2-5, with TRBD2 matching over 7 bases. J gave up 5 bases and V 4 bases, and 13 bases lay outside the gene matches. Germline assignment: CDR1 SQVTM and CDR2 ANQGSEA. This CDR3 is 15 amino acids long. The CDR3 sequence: CSVGGRGRNEETQYS. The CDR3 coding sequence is TGCAGCGTTGGAGGGCGGGGGAGGAATGAGGAGACCCAGTACTCC.

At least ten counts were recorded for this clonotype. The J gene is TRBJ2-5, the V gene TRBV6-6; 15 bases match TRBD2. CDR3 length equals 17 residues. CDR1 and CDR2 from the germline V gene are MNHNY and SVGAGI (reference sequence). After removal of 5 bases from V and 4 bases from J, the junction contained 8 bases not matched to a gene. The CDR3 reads CASSPRTSGRALETQYF. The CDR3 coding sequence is TGTGCCAGCAGTCCCCGGACTAGCGGGAGGGCCCTAGAGACCCAGTACTTC.

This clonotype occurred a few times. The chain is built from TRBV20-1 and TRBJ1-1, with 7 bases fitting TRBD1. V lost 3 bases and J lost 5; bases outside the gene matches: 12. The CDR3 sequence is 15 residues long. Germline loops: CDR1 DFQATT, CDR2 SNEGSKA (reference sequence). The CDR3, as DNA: TGCAGTGCTAGGAAAGGGGGCCCTCAAGGGACTGAAGCTTTCTTT. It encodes CSARKGGPQGTEAFF.

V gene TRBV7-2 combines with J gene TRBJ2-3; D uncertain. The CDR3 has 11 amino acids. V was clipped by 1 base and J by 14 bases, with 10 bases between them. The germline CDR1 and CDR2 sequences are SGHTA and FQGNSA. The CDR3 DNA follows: TGTGCCAGCAGCTTAGGGCCCATGTGGTATTTT. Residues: CASSLGPMWYF.

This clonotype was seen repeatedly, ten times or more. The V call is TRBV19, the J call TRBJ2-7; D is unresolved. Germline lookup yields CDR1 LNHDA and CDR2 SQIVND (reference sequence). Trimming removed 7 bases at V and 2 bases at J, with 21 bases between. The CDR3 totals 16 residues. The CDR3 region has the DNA TGTGCCAGTATCCCCCTCGACTGCCCGTTAACCTACGAGCAGTACTTC. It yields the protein CASIPLDCPLTYEQYF. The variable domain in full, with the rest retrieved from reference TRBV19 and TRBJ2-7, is DGGITQSPKYLFRKEGQNVTLSCEQNLNHDAMYWYRQDPGQGLRLIYYSQIVNDFQKGDIAEGYSVSREKKESFPLTVTSAQKNPTAFYLCASIPLDCPLTYEQYFGPGTRLTVT.

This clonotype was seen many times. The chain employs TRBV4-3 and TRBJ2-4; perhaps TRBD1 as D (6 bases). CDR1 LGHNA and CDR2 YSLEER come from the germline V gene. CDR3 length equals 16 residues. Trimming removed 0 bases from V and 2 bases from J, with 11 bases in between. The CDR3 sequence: CASSQEQGATKNIQYF. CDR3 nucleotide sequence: TGCGCCAGCAGCCAAGAACAGGGCGCGACCAAAAACATTCAGTACTTC.

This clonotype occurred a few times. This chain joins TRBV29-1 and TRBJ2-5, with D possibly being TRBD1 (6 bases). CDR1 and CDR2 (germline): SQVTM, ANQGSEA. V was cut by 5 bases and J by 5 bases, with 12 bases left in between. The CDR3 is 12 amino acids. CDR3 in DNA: TGCAGCGTTCAGCACCAGGGGGAGACCCAGTACTTC. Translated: CSVQHQGETQYF.

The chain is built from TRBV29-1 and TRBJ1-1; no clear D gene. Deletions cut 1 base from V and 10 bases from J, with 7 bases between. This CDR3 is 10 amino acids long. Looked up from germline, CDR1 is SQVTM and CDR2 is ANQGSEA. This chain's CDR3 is CSVEVIGAFF. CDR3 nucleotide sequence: TGCAGCGTTGAAGTTATCGGAGCTTTCTTT.

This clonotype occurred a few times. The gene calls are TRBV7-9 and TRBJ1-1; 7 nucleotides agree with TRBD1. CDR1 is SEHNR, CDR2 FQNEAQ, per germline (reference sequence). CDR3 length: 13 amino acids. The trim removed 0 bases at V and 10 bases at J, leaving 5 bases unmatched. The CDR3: CASSLAEGTAAFF. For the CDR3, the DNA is TGTGCCAGCAGCTTAGCGGAAGGGACAGCAGCTTTCTTT.

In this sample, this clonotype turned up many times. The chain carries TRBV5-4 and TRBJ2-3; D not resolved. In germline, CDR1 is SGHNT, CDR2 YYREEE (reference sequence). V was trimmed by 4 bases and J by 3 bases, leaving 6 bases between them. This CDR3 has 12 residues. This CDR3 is CASSQLTDTQYF. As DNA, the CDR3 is TGTGCCAGCAGCCAACTGACAGATACGCAGTATTTT.

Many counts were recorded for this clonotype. As DNA, the CDR3 is TGCTTGACCCAGGGGAATGGCTATGGCTACACCTTC. Amino acids: CLTQGNGYGYTF. The chain uses TRBV20-1 and TRBJ1-2; maybe TRBD1 (6 bases). Germline V gene data show CDR1 as DFQATT and CDR2 as SNEGSKA (reference sequence). This CDR3 comprises 12 residues.

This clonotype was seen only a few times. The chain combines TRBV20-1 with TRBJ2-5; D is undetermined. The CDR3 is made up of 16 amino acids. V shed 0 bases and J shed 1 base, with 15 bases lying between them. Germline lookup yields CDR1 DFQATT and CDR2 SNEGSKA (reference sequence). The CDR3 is CSARDVRAALQETQYF. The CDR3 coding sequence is TGCAGTGCTAGAGATGTTCGGGCGGCTCTCCAAGAGACCCAGTACTTC.

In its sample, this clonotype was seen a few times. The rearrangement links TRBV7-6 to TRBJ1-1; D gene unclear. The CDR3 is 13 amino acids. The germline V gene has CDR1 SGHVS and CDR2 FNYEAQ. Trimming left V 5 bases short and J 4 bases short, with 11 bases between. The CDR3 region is CASSLKAGTEAFF. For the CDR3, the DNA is TGTGCCAGCAGCCTAAAAGCGGGCACTGAAGCTTTCTTT.

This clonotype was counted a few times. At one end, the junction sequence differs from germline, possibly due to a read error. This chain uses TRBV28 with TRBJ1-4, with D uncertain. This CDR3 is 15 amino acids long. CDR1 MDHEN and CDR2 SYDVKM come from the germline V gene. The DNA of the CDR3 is TGTGCCAGCACTTTAGGCGGCGCGGCTAATGAAAAACTGTTTTTT. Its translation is CASTLGGAANEKLFF. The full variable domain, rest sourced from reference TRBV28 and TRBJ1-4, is DVKVTQSSRYLVKRTGEKVFLECVQDMDHENMFWYRQDPGLGLRLIYFSYDVKMKEKGDIPEGYSVSREKKERFSLILESASTNQTSMYLCASTLGGAANEKLFFGSGTQLSVL.

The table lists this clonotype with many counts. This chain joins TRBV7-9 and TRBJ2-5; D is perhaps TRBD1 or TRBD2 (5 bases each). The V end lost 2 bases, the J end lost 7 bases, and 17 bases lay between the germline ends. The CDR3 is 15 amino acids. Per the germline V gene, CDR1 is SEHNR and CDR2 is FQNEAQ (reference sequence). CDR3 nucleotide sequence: TGTGCCAGCAGCTTATGGGGAACAGGTGCGGGGACCCAGTACTTC. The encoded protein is CASSLWGTGAGTQYF.

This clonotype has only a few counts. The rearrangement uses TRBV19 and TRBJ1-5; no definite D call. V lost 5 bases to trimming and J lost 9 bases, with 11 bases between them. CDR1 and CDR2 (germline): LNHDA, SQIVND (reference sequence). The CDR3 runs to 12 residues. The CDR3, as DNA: TGTGCCAGTAGTGCCGAGGTGGCGCCCCAGCATTTT. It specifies CASSAEVAPQHF.

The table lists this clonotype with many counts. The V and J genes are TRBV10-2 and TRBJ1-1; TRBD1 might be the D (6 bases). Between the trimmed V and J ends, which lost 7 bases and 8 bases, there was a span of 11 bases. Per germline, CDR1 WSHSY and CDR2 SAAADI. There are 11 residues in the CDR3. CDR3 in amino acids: CASTKGDEAFF. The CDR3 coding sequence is TGCGCCAGCACCAAGGGGGACGAAGCTTTCTTT.

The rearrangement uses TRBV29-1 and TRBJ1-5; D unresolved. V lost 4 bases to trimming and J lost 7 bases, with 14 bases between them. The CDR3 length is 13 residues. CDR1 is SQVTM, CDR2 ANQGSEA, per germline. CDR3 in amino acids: CSVVQTSGQPQHF. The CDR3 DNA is TGCAGCGTTGTTCAGACAAGCGGGCAGCCCCAGCATTTT.

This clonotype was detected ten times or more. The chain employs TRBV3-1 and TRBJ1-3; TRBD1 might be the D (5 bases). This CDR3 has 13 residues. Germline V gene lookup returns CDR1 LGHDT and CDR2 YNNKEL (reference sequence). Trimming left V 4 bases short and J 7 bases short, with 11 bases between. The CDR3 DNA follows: TGTGCCAGCAGCCCTGGACAAGGGAACACCATATATTTT. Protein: CASSPGQGNTIYF.

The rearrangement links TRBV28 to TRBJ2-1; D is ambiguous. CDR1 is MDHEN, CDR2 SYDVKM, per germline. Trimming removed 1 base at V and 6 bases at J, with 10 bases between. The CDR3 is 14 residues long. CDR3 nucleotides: TGTGCCAGCAGTTTATTACTGGCTCCCAATGAGCAGTTCTTC. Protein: CASSLLLAPNEQFF.

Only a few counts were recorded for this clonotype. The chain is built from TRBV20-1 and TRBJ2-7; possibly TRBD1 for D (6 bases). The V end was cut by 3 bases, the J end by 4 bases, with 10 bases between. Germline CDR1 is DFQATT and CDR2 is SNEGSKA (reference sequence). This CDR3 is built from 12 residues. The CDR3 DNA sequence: TGCAGTGCTAGGCCACAGGGTTACGAGCAGTACTTC. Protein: CSARPQGYEQYF.

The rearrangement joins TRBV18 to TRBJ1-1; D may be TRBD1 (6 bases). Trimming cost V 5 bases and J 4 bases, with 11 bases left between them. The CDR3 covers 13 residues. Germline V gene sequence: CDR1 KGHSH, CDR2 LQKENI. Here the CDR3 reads CASSSGVGTEAFF. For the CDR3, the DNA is TGTGCCAGCTCATCAGGGGTCGGCACTGAAGCTTTCTTT.

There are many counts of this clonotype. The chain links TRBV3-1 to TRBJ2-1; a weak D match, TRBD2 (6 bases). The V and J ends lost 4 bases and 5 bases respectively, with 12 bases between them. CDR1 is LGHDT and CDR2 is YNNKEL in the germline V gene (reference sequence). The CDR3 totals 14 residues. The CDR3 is CASSLIAENNEQFF. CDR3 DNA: TGTGCCAGCAGCCTTATAGCGGAAAACAATGAGCAGTTCTTC.

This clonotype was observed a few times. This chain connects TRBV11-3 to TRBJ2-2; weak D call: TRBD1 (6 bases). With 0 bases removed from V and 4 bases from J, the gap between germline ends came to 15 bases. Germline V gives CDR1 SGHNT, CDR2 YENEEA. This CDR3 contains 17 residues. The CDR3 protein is CASSLELGARGTGELFF. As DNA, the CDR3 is TGTGCCAGCAGCTTAGAATTGGGGGCGCGTGGCACCGGGGAGCTGTTTTTT.